This T cell receptor beta chain was retrieved from a study of T cell repertoires in cytomegalovirus infection. Study in general: It was the public TCR beta signatures that indicated both CMV infection and matching HLA type. Study-level findings and limits: HLA-C-restricted CMV clonotypes gave the most frequent clonotype in two of eight donors. CMV carriers with the relevant HLA were identified by cumulative public TCR beta family frequency.

In this sample, this clonotype turned up a few times. Antigen: not known. A single record per CDR3 protein comes from TCRdb applying MiXCR to the reads. This sample has 350,000 to 500,000 distinct CDR3 sequences, with approximately 31% found just once. The CDR3 covers 14 residues. With 3 bases clipped from V and 5 bases from J, the junction kept 9 bases outside the gene matches. CDR1 DFQATT and CDR2 SNEGSKA come from the germline V gene (reference sequence). The chain joins TRBV20-1 to TRBJ1-1, with TRBD1 matching 7 bases. The material sequenced was PBMCs. This clonotype was obtained from a human donor in good health (CMV status not recorded). Some clones in this sample may be carry-over from other donors' samples. The CDR3 nucleotides are TGCAGTGCTAGCCCGACAGGGTTACGGACTGAAGCTTTCTTT. Translation gives CSASPTGLRTEAFF.